Described below is a single TCR beta chain sequence and its context. The data stem from a study of identifying expanded T cells in peripheral blood. This CDR3 spans 17 amino acids. Deletions cut 3 bases from V and 0 bases from J, with 14 bases between. Per germline, CDR1 SGHAT and CDR2 FQNNGV. Method: immunoSEQ multiplex PCR; TCRdb's copy keeps in-frame clones and lacks some. The repertoire consists of 100,000 to 150,000 clones, with more than 80% occurring once and the leading ten covering approximately 3%. The V and J genes are TRBV11-2 and TRBJ2-2; possible D gene TRBD2, 6 bases. This TCR derives from a person aged 18 to 70 in good health. Sequencing was carried out using blood. The CDR3 here is CASSFWDWVSNTGELFF. The DNA for the CDR3 is TGTGCCAGCAGCTTTTGGGACTGGGTTTCGAACACCGGGGAGCTGTTTTTT.